The sequence of this TCR beta chain was determined in a study of post-analysis software for immune sequencing data. Overall study context: Some patients lacked subtype; others had relapsing-remitting, secondary progressive or progressive-relapsing disease.

Notes on this clonotype: Its antigen is still unknown. The junction differs from germline at one of its ends, possibly a read error.

Study-level findings and limits: In multiple sclerosis, normalized Chao1 diversity was significantly below that of controls. Roughly 5 TRBV segments occurring more often in patients than controls included TRBV5-6, TRBV5-1 and TRBV20-1. Batch-matched samples strongly co-clustered by F measure.

Tagging with unique molecular identifiers was a feature of the TCR beta cDNA libraries. One entry per CDR3 protein, called by TCRdb with MiXCR from the PCR reads. The sample contains about 170,000 distinct CDR3 sequences, approximately 30% of which appear only once. The CDR3 is made up of 15 amino acids. The V and J genes are TRBV12-3 or TRBV12-4 and TRBJ2-3; TRBD2 aligns across 8 bases. Sequenced: blood. The sequence derives from a girl under 18 with multiple sclerosis. CDR3 region: CASSLTGTRPDTQYF. The CDR3 bases are TGTGCCAGCAGTTTAACCGGGACTAGACCAGATACGCAATATTTT.